The 26 T cell receptor beta chains reported below all come from one sample, sequenced in a study of post-analysis software for immune sequencing data. The study's findings and limits: With TRBV5-6, TRBV5-1 and TRBV20-1 included, a handful of TRBV segments were more frequent in patients than in controls.

TCR beta libraries were prepared from cDNA with unique molecular identifiers. MiXCR was run by TCRdb on the PCR reads, yielding one entry per CDR3 protein. The table shows hundreds of thousands of distinct CDR3 sequences, with 44% occurring only once. Which antigens these TCRs recognize remains unknown. Specimen: blood. The receptors were gathered from a girl aged 5-17 years with multiple sclerosis.

The chain couples TRBV12-3 or TRBV12-4 to TRBJ2-3; D may be TRBD2 (6 bases). V dropped 2 bases and J dropped 2 bases, with 11 bases sitting between them. The CDR3 length is 15 residues. The CDR3 loop is CASSLWRESTDTQYF. CDR3 nucleotides: TGTGCCAGCAGTTTATGGCGGGAATCCACAGATACGCAGTATTTT.

V is TRBV29-1 and J is TRBJ2-5; D gene unclear. The J call may be mistaken, given a closer DNA end match to TRBJ2-7. CDR1 is SQVTM, CDR2 ANQGSEA, per germline. This CDR3 spans 13 amino acids. CDR3 residues: CSVPLADIYEQYF. The CDR3 region has the DNA TGCAGCGTTCCCCTGGCAGACATCTACGAGCAGTACTTC.

The DNA of the CDR3 is TGTGCCAGCAGTATCGACAGCTATGGCTACACCTTC. This sequence encodes CASSIDSYGYTF. This sequence joins TRBV12-3 or TRBV12-4 and TRBJ1-2, with D possibly being TRBD1 (5 bases). The germline V and J ends were trimmed by 5 bases and 4 bases, with 8 bases remaining between them. CDR3 length equals 12 residues.

This clonotype was detected only a few times. The CDR3, as DNA: TGTGCCACCAGTGATTTAAGAGCGGGAACCTACAATGAGCAGTTCTTC. Translation gives CATSDLRAGTYNEQFF. The V gene is TRBV24-1, the J gene TRBJ2-1; 7 bases map to TRBD2. Germline trimming cut 1 base from V and 2 bases from J; bases unmatched to any gene: 4. The length of the CDR3 is 16 residues. The germline CDR1 and CDR2 sequences are KGHDR and SFDVKD.

A few counts support this clonotype. The J gene is TRBJ2-3, the V gene TRBV20-1; TRBD1 matches at 8 bases. CDR1 DFQATT and CDR2 SNEGSKA come from the germline V gene (reference sequence). This CDR3 is built from 13 residues. V gave up 7 bases and J gave up 0 bases; unmatched junction bases: 3. The CDR3 sequence is CSVRDRSTDTQYF. CDR3 sequence (DNA): TGCAGTGTAAGGGACAGGAGCACAGATACGCAGTATTTT.

This clonotype was counted only a few times. The chain links TRBV3-1 to TRBJ1-5; weak D call: TRBD1 (5 bases). V gave up 1 base and J gave up 2 bases, with 9 bases separating them. This CDR3 region has 15 residues. CDR1 and CDR2 (germline): LGHDT, YNNKEL (reference sequence). The DNA of the CDR3 is TGTGCCAGCAGCCAAGCGGGGGGACGCAATCAGCCCCAGCATTTT. Its protein product is CASSQAGGRNQPQHF.

This clonotype has just a few counts. This rearrangement joins TRBV7-8 to TRBJ2-1; 16 bases line up with TRBD2. The CDR3 has 15 amino acids. J lost 13 bases, V lost 4 bases, and 7 bases had no gene match. Germline V gene lookup returns CDR1 SGHVS and CDR2 FQNEAQ. The CDR3 loop reads CASSSGTSGRVAQFF. The CDR3 DNA follows: TGTGCCAGCAGCTCCGGGACTAGCGGGAGGGTTGCTCAGTTCTTC.

This clonotype turned up a few times. V usage is TRBV5-1 and J usage is TRBJ2-5, with D possibly TRBD2 on 5 matching bases. CDR3 length equals 14 residues. Trimming removed 3 bases at V and 11 bases at J, with 20 bases between. CDR1 is SGHRS and CDR2 is YFSETQ in the germline V gene. In DNA, the CDR3 is TGCGCCAGCAGCTCCGGGCTCGAGGGAATGGAGCAGTACTTC. Translating it yields CASSSGLEGMEQYF.

The chain has TRBV7-2 and TRBJ2-7, with 9 positions matching TRBD1. The CDR3 has 14 residues. Trimming removed 6 bases from V and 3 bases from J; junction bases left unmatched: 6. The germline gives CDR1 SGHTA, CDR2 FQGNSA. The CDR3 sequence is CASRRTGVVYEQYF. The CDR3 DNA sequence: TGTGCCAGCAGGCGGACAGGGGTAGTCTACGAGCAGTACTTC.

The chain combines TRBV7-2 with TRBJ2-7; tentative D call: TRBD1 (6 bases). Germline CDR1 SGHTA, CDR2 FQGNSA. V was clipped by 5 bases and J by 6 bases, with 11 bases between them. This CDR3 spans 12 amino acids. The CDR3 DNA is TGTGCCAGCAGCATGAACAGGGCCGAGCAGTACTTC. It encodes CASSMNRAEQYF.

CDR3 in DNA: TGTGCCAGCTCACCAGCGACAGGGCAGGTGGAGACCCAGTACTTC. Translation gives CASSPATGQVETQYF. The V gene is TRBV18, the J gene TRBJ2-5; 7 bases line up with TRBD1. CDR1 is KGHSH, CDR2 LQKENI, per germline. Unmatched junction bases numbered 8, after V lost 2 bases and J lost 5 bases. CDR3 length equals 15 residues.

The chain links TRBV2 to TRBJ2-1, with D unclear. The CDR3 covers 14 residues. Germline CDR1 and CDR2: SNHLY and FYNNEI. V lost 7 bases and J lost 9, with 19 bases in between. The CDR3 loop is CASIGPPPRREQFF. CDR3 coding DNA: TGTGCCAGCATTGGCCCACCCCCACGCCGTGAGCAGTTCTTC.

Comments on this clonotype: Just one base apart from a much larger clone, this may be a read error. This chain connects TRBV5-1 to TRBJ1-1; D is ambiguous. Germline V lookup: CDR1 SGHRS, CDR2 YFSETQ. The CDR3 has 13 amino acids. The V end lost 7 bases, the J end lost 0 bases, and 10 bases lay between the germline ends. In nucleotides, the CDR3 is TGCGCCAGCTGCGACACCCTGAACACTGAAGCTTTCTTT. This codes for CASCDTLNTEAFF.

For this clonotype: A read error may account for a junction end that differs from germline. In nucleotides, the CDR3 is TGTGCCATCAGGGGGACTAGCCCAATCAATGAACAGTTCTTC. Translated, it gives CAIRGTSPINEQFF. The J gene is TRBJ2-1, the V gene TRBV10-3, with TRBD2 matching over 9 bases. The CDR3 extends over 14 amino acids. Germline CDR1 reads ENHRY; CDR2 reads SYGVKD.

This clonotype was picked up a small number of times. J is TRBJ2-5 and V is TRBV6-5; perhaps TRBD1 as D (6 bases). The CDR3 is made up of 15 amino acids. Trimming stripped 0 bases from V and 5 bases from J, with 13 bases between. Germline assignment: CDR1 MNHEY and CDR2 SVGAGI. The CDR3 is CASSYSLGAPETQYF. CDR3 nucleotide sequence: TGTGCCAGCAGTTACTCGCTGGGGGCCCCGGAGACCCAGTACTTC.

The chain carries TRBV12-3 or TRBV12-4 and TRBJ2-5, with D possibly being TRBD1 or TRBD2 (5 bases each). The length of the CDR3 is 13 residues. The ends were cut back, 3 bases at V and 11 bases at J, with 16 bases in the middle. CDR3: CASSLGDAGKQYF. CDR3 in DNA: TGTGCCAGCAGTTTGGGGGACGCGGGCAAGCAGTACTTC.

The V gene is TRBV7-2, the J gene TRBJ2-7, with 7 nucleotides matching TRBD2. Germline values: CDR1 SGHTA, CDR2 FQGNSA. CDR3 length: 17 amino acids. Trimming cost V 1 base and J 4 bases; bases outside gene matches: 13. The CDR3 region is CASSLDGPSGSLYEQYF. CDR3 DNA: TGTGCCAGCAGCTTAGATGGGCCTAGCGGATCCTTATACGAGCAGTACTTC.

This clonotype was seen a few times. The chain links TRBV29-1 to TRBJ1-1; D may be TRBD1 (5 bases). Trimming removed 2 bases at V and 4 bases at J, with 14 bases between. The CDR3 consists of 14 residues. Germline CDR1 SQVTM, CDR2 ANQGSEA. This CDR3 is CSVEPSRGATEAFF. For the CDR3, the DNA is TGCAGCGTTGAACCGTCGAGGGGAGCCACTGAAGCTTTCTTT.

The rearrangement links TRBV5-1 to TRBJ1-1, with D possibly TRBD1 on 5 matching bases. CDR3 length: 13 residues. V lost 0 bases, J lost 8 bases, and 11 bases lay in between. In germline, CDR1 is SGHRS, CDR2 YFSETQ. Here the CDR3 reads CASSLAVKGEAFF. In DNA form, the CDR3 reads TGCGCCAGCAGCTTGGCCGTAAAGGGGGAAGCTTTCTTT.

The chain recombines TRBV3-1 with TRBJ1-2; a possible D gene is TRBD1 (6 bases). CDR3 length: 16 amino acids. With 2 bases removed from V and 6 bases from J, the gap between germline ends came to 19 bases. CDR1 and CDR2 from the germline V gene are LGHDT and YNNKEL (reference sequence). CDR3 nucleotides: TGTGCCAGCAGCCAAAGAGGGGGGACGAGGAGCAATGGCTACACCTTC. Translation: CASSQRGGTRSNGYTF. The whole variable domain, filled in from reference TRBV3-1 and TRBJ1-2, reads DTAVSQTPKYLVTQMGNDKSIKCEQNLGHDTMYWYKQDSKKFLKIMFSYNNKELIINETVPNRFSPKSPDKAHLNLHINSLELGDSAVYFCASSQRGGTRSNGYTFGSGTRLTVV.

This clonotype was seen a handful of times. The chain couples TRBV20-1 to TRBJ2-7; D ambiguous. Germline V gene sequence: CDR1 DFQATT, CDR2 SNEGSKA (reference sequence). CDR3 length: 11 amino acids. The V and J ends lost 3 bases and 3 bases respectively, with 6 bases between them. Here the CDR3 DNA reads TGCAGTGCTAGTTTCGGCTACGAGCAGTACTTC. Its translation is CSASFGYEQYF.

This clonotype has more than one count but fewer than ten. The chain combines TRBV5-1 with TRBJ2-5, with 9 bases identical to TRBD1. The CDR3 extends over 14 amino acids. The germline V gene has CDR1 SGHRS and CDR2 YFSETQ. V trimming: 5 bases; J trimming: 4 bases; junction bases outside the gene matches: 6. CDR3 sequence: CASRKDRGGETQYF. Here the CDR3 DNA reads TGCGCCAGCAGAAAGGACAGGGGAGGAGAGACCCAGTACTTC.

The V gene is TRBV9, the J gene TRBJ1-5; D remains ambiguous. Germline V CDR1 and CDR2: SGDLS, YYNGEE. The CDR3 has 13 residues. Trimming removed 0 bases at V and 4 bases at J, with 5 bases between. The CDR3 DNA reads TGTGCCAGCAGCGTAGACGCTAATCAGCCCCAGCATTTT. Translation gives CASSVDANQPQHF.

The rearrangement links TRBV5-4 to TRBJ2-5; D not certain. This CDR3 has 12 amino acids. The germline gives CDR1 SGHNT, CDR2 YYREEE (reference sequence). The ends were cut back, 0 bases at V and 10 bases at J, with 10 bases in the middle. CDR3 region: CASSLAGAYQYF. The CDR3, as DNA: TGTGCCAGCAGCTTGGCAGGAGCCTACCAGTACTTC.

The V and J genes are TRBV12-3 or TRBV12-4 and TRBJ2-7, with TRBD1 as a possible D gene (5 bases). TRBJ2-5 explains the end of the DNA better; the J call may be wrong. The CDR3 extends over 13 amino acids. The CDR3 loop is CASSRTQGETQYF. In DNA, the CDR3 is TGTGCCAGCAGTAGAACCCAGGGCGAGACCCAGTACTTC.

This chain connects TRBV12-3 or TRBV12-4 to TRBJ2-5; TRBD1 agrees at 8 bases. J gave up 3 bases and V 5 bases, and 5 bases lay outside the gene matches. This CDR3 region has 14 residues. Here the CDR3 DNA reads TGTGCCAGCAGTCCCACAGGGGGAAAAGAGACCCAGTACTTC. It codes for CASSPTGGKETQYF.